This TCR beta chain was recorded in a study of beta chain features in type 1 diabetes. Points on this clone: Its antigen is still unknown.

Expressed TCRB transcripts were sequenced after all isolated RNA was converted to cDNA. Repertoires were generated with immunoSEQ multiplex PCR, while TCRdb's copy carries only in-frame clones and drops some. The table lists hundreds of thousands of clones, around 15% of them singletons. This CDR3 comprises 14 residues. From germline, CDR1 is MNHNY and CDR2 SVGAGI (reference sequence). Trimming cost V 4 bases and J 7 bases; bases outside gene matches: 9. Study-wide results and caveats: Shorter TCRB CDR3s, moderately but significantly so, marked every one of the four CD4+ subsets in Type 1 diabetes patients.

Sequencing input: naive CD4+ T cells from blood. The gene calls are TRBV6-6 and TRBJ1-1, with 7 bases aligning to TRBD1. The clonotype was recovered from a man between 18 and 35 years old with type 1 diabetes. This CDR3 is CASSWRQGQGEAFF. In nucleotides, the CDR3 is TGTGCCAGCAGTTGGAGACAGGGCCAAGGTGAAGCTTTCTTT.